This T cell receptor beta chain appears in the sequencing data of a study of T cell responses to AZD1222 COVID-19 vaccine. Broader study findings: The breadth and depth of Spike-specific TCRs increased once two AZD1222 doses had been given. Donors in the cohort were predominantly white British and more often female, and clonal diversity was possibly underestimated. Only 5 to 7 individuals given AZD1222 were seropositive at baseline.

This table comes from immunoSEQ multiplex PCR, and its TCRdb copy is limited to in-frame clones, with some not included. The sample yields about 180,000 clones, 94% seen once. Per germline, CDR1 SGDLS and CDR2 YYNGEE. The CDR3 has 16 amino acids. Trimming took 2 bases from V and 1 from J; bases not matched to a gene: 5. Worth noting for this clone: What it binds is not known.

This material consisted of peripheral blood, taken 28 days after the second AZD1222 dose. The V and J genes are TRBV9 and TRBJ2-3, with TRBD2 matching over 9 bases. The receptor's source is an adult who received the AZD1222 COVID-19 vaccine. CDR3 sequence: CASSVTIAGGTDTQYF. The CDR3 DNA reads TGTGCCAGCAGCGTGACAATAGCGGGGGGCACAGATACGCAGTATTTT. Full variable domain (rest looked up from reference TRBV9 and TRBJ2-3): DSGVTQTPKHLITATGQRVTLRCSPRSGDLSVYWYQQSLDQGLQFLIQYYNGEERAKGNILERFSAQQFPDLHSELNLSSLELGDSALYFCASSVTIAGGTDTQYFGPGTRLTVL.